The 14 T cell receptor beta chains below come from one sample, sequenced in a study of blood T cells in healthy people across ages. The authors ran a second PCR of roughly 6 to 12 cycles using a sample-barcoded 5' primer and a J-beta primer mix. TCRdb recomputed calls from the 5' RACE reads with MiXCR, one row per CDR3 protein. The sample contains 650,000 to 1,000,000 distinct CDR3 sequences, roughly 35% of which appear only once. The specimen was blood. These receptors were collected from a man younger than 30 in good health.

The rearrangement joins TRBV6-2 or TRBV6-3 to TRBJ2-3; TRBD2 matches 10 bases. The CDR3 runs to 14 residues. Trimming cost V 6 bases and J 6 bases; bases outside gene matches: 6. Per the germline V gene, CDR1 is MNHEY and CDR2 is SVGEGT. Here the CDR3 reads CASRYGTSADTQYF. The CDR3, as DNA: TGTGCCAGCAGATACGGGACTAGCGCGGATACGCAGTATTTT.

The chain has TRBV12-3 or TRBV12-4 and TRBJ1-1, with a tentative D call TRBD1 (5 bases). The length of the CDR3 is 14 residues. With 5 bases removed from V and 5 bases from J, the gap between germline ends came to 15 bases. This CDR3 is CASSQLTGGTEAFF. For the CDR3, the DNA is TGTGCCAGCAGTCAACTAACAGGAGGAACTGAAGCTTTCTTT.

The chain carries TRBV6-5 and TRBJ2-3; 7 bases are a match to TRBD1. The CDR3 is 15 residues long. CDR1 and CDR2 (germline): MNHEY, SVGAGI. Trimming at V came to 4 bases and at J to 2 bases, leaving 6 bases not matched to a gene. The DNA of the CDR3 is TGTGCCAGCAGTTCTCCGGGACAGCCCACAGATACGCAGTATTTT. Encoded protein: CASSSPGQPTDTQYF.

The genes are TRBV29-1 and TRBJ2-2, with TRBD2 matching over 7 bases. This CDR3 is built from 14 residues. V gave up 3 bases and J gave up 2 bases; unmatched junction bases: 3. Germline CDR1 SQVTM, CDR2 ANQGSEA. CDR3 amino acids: CSVDGGNNTGELFF. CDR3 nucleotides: TGCAGCGTTGACGGGGGGAATAACACCGGGGAGCTGTTTTTT.

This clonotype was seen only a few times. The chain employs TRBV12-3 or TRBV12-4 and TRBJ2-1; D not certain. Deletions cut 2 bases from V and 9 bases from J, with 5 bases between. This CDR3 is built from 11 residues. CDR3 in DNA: TGTGCCAGCAGTTTACAAGCTGAGCAGTTCTTC. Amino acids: CASSLQAEQFF.

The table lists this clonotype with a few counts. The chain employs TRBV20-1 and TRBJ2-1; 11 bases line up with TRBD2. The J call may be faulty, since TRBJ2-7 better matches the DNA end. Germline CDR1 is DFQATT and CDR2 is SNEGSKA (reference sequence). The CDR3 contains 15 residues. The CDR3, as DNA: TGCAGTGCGCCAGCGGGACTAGCGGCATACAATGAGCAGTACTTC. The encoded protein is CSAPAGLAAYNEQYF.

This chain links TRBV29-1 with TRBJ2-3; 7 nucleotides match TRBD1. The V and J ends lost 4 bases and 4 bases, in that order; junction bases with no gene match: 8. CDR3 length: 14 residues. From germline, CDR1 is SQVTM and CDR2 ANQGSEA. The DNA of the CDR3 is TGCAGCGTTGGACAGGGATTCGGCGCAGATACGCAGTATTTT. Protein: CSVGQGFGADTQYF.

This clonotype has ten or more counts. CDR3 protein: CASSQPGQLHNEQFF. The CDR3 DNA sequence: TGCGCCAGCAGCCAACCGGGACAGCTACACAATGAGCAGTTCTTC. The J gene is TRBJ2-1, the V gene TRBV4-1; 7 nucleotides agree with TRBD1. Germline CDR1 MGHRA, CDR2 YSYEKL. CDR3 length equals 15 residues. Trimming cost V 2 bases and J 5 bases; bases outside gene matches: 6.

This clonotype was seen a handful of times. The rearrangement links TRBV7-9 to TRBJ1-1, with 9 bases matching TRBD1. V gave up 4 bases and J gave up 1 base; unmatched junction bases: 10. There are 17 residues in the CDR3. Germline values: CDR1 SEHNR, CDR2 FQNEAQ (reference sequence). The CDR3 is CASSSQGVQGANTEAFF. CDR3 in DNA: TGTGCCAGCAGCTCCCAAGGGGTACAGGGGGCGAACACTGAAGCTTTCTTT.

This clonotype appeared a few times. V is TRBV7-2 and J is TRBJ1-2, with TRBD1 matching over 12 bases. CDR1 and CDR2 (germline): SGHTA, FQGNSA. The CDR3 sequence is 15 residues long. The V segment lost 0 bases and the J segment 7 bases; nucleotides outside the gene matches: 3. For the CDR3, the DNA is TGTGCCAGCAGCTTAGCGGGACAGGGGGCGCTTGGCTACACCTTC. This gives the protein CASSLAGQGALGYTF.

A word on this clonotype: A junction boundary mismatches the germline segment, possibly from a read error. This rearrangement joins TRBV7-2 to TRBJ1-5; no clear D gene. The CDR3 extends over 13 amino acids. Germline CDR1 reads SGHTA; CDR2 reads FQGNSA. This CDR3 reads CAGSPNLNQPQHF. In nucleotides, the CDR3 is TGTGCCGGCAGCCCCAATTTAAATCAGCCCCAGCATTTT.

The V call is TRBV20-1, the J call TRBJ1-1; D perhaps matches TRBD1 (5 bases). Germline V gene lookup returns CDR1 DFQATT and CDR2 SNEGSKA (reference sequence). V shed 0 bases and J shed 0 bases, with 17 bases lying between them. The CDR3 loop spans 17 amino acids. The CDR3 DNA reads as TGCAGTGCTAGAGATTGGGGCAGCGGGTTAATGAACACTGAAGCTTTCTTT. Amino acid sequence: CSARDWGSGLMNTEAFF.

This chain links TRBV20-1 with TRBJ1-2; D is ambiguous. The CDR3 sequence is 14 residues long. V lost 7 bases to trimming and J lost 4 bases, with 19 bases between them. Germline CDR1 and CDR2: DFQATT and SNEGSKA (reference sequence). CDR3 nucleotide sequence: TGCAGTGTGCCCCAATTGCGGGGATCCTATGGCTACACCTTC. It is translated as CSVPQLRGSYGYTF.

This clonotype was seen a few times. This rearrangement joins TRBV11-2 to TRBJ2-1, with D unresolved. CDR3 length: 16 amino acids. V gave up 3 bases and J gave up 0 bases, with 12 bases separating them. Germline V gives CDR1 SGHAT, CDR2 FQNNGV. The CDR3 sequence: CASSFLLGSSYNEQFF. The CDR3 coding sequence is TGTGCCAGCAGCTTTCTACTTGGAAGCTCCTACAATGAGCAGTTCTTC.